This entry describes one TCR beta chain. Its target is not known. At one of its ends the junction is not consistent with the germline gene, which may arise from a read error. A second PCR, run for roughly 7 to 11 cycles, used a sample-barcoded 5' primer plus a J-beta primer mix. From each sample, at least 2.5 million paired-end reads containing CDR3 were obtained. TCRdb re-called the 5' RACE reads through MiXCR, storing one row per CDR3 protein. Among over 1,200,000 distinct CDR3 sequences, around 59% were seen once, and the ten largest hold 6.5% to 8%. The source of the sample is a study of blood T cells in healthy people across ages. Study outcomes and limitations: Unknown CMV status may confound age-related changes in expanded clones. PBMCs were not sorted, which prevented a conclusive comparison of naive versus antigen-experienced cells.

Germline assignment: CDR1 LGHNA and CDR2 YNFKEQ. The CDR3 is made up of 15 amino acids. Ranging in age from about 6 to 100, the donors were healthy Caucasian individuals from Russia. V is TRBV4-2 and J is TRBJ2-7; possibly TRBD2 for D (6 bases). Material for sequencing was blood. The clonotype was recovered from a man between 18 and 29 years old in good health. The CDR3 DNA follows: TGTGCCAGCAGCCAAGTTAGGGACTCAGCCTACAAGCAGTACTTC. It encodes CASSQVRDSAYKQYF.